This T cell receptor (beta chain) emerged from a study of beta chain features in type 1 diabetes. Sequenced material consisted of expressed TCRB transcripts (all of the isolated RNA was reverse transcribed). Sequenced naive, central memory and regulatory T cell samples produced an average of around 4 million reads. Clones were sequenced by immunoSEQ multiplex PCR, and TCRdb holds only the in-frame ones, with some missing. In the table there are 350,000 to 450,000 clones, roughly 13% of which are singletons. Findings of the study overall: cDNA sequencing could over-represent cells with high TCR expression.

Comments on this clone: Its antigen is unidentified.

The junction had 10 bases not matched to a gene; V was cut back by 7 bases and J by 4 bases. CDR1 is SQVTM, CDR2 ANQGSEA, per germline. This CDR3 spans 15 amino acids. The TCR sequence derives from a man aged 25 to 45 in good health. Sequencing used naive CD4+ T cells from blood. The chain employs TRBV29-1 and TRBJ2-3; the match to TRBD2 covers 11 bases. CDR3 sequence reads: CSAAPLAGGADTQYF. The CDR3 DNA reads TGCAGCGCGGCTCCCCTAGCGGGAGGTGCAGATACGCAGTATTTT.